The clone carrying this T cell receptor beta chain was detected ten times or more. The data were taken from a study of T cells in Graves' hyperthyroidism and ophthalmopathy. RNA transcripts served as the template for amplifying TCR beta CDR3 regions. A first-round RT-PCR of the TCR CDR3 used the HTBI primer set. MiXCR, applied by TCRdb to the multiplex PCR reads, yields one record per CDR3 protein. The sample holds hundreds of thousands of distinct CDR3 sequences, around 15% seen once. The germline V and J ends were trimmed by 5 bases and 0 bases, with 14 bases remaining between them. The CDR3 covers 15 residues. CDR1 is DFQATT, CDR2 SNEGSKA, per germline (reference sequence).

Sequenced material: blood. The source is a woman aged 25-40 years with Graves' hyperthyroidism. V gene TRBV20-1 combines with J gene TRBJ2-1; D uncertain. The CDR3 is CSAVNAISSYNEQFF. CDR3 DNA sequence: TGCAGTGCTGTCAACGCGATAAGCTCCTACAATGAGCAGTTCTTC.